This TCR beta chain appears in the sequencing data of a study of T cell repertoires in cytomegalovirus infection. Each CDR3 protein is one row after TCRdb ran MiXCR on the reads. The table lists some 500,000 distinct CDR3 sequences, around a third of them singletons. V dropped 5 bases and J dropped 3; count of bases not matched to a gene: 7. The CDR3 is 14 residues long. Germline V lookup: CDR1 SGHVS, CDR2 FQNEAQ. In regard to this clonotype: What it binds is unknown.

Here the sequenced sample was cultured PBMCs, taken from culture after CMV antigen stimulation. The chain combines TRBV7-8 with TRBJ2-7; 7 bases match TRBD2. This clonotype originated in a human donor in good health (CMV status not recorded). Some clones in this sample may be carry-over from other donors' samples. The CDR3 DNA sequence: TGTGCCAGCAGCCCCCGCGGGAGTTTCTACGAGCAGTACTTC. Amino acids: CASSPRGSFYEQYF. Drawing the rest from reference TRBV7-8 and TRBJ2-7, the complete variable domain is GAGVSQSPRYKVAKRGQDVALRCDPISGHVSLFWYQQALGQGPEFLTYFQNEAQLDKSGLPSDRFFAERPEGSVSTLKIQRTQQEDSAVYLCASSPRGSFYEQYFGPGTRLTVT.